A single sample gave rise to the 2 T cell receptor beta chains below, sequenced in a study of metastatic and nonmetastatic thyroid tumors. All patients reached thyroid surgery having received no treatment beforehand. TCRdb re-clonotyped the PCR reads via MiXCR. The sample records 15,000 to 20,000 clones, 25% to 30% being singletons. The sample consisted of tumor tissue. Receptor source: a female donor with papillary thyroid cancer or a benign thyroid nodule (not recorded which). Some clones in this sample may be carry-over from other donors' samples.

The V and J genes are TRBV5-6 and TRBJ2-7; 9 positions match TRBD1. This CDR3 region has 12 residues. J lost 7 bases, V lost 5 bases, and 4 bases had no gene match. Germline assignment: CDR1 SGHDT and CDR2 YYEEEE. CDR3 region: CASSNRGLEQYF. The CDR3 DNA reads TGTGCCAGCAGTAACAGGGGGCTTGAGCAGTACTTC.

The chain recombines TRBV4-1 with TRBJ1-5; D is unresolved. Germline V gene data show CDR1 as MGHRA and CDR2 as YSYEKL. The V end was cut by 7 bases, the J end by 3 bases, with 13 bases between. The CDR3 is 14 residues long. The DNA for the CDR3 is TGCGCCAGCATTCAGGCAGGAAACAATCAGCCCCAGCATTTT. This translates into CASIQAGNNQPQHF.